These T cell receptor beta chains were read from a single sample in a study of blood T cell repertoires in COVID-19. The table came from immunoSEQ multiplex PCR; TCRdb's copy has only in-frame clones and leaves some out. Among fewer than 200,000 clones listed, roughly nine tenths were seen once. Specimen: PBMCs or T cells enriched from blood (not recorded which). The origin of the receptors is a human donor with acute COVID-19. The donor label of this sample is uncertain. The CDR3 runs from the conserved cysteine through the conserved F or W. D genes are given only for firm matches. Not every row has a clone size; where given, it reads once, few, many or a size class.

CDR3 protein	CDR3 DNA	D gene	clone size	V gene	J gene
CASSLEIKAYGYTF	TGTGCCAGCAGCTTAGAGATTAAAGCCTATGGCTACACCTTC	-	few	TRBV7-9	TRBJ1-2
CASRQGLGEQYF	TGTGCCAGCAGGCAGGGTTTGGGCGAGCAGTACTTC	-	-	TRBV6-5	TRBJ2-7
CASSEQGQGYTF	TGTGCCAGCAGTGAACAGGGGCAAGGCTACACCTTC	-	-	TRBV6-1	TRBJ1-2
CASRGGGSEVRALHF	TGTGCCAGCAGAGGAGGCGGGTCAGAAGTTAGAGCCCTCCACTTT	-	-	TRBV2	TRBJ1-6
CASSSGTEDPDTQYF	TGTGCCAGCAGTTCCGGGACAGAGGATCCAGATACGCAGTATTTT	TRBD1	-	TRBV6-5	TRBJ2-3
CASSLAGGRFEQFF	TGTGCCAGCAGCTTAGCGGGGGGGCGGTTTGAGCAGTTCTTC	TRBD2	-	TRBV11-2	TRBJ2-1
CASSIKQGADRYTGELFF	TGTGCCAGTAGTATCAAACAGGGGGCGGATAGGTATACCGGGGAGCTGTTTTTT	TRBD1	-	TRBV19	TRBJ2-2
CASSPGGNEKLFF	TGTGCCAGTAGCCCAGGGGGGAATGAAAAACTGTTTTTT	TRBD1	-	TRBV19	TRBJ1-4
CASSLVRGPAISGNTIYF	TGTGCCAGCAGCTTAGTTAGGGGTCCGGCAATCTCTGGAAACACCATATATTTT	-	-	TRBV7-9	TRBJ1-3
CASSPRGVSTTGELFF	TGTGCCAGCTCCCCCAGGGGAGTTTCGACCACCGGGGAGCTGTTTTTT	-	-	TRBV18	TRBJ2-2
CASSSTRDGELFF	TGTGCCAGCAGCTCCACGAGGGACGGGGAGCTGTTTTTT	-	few	TRBV7-3	TRBJ2-2
CATSRDPMNTEAFF	TGTGCCACCAGCAGAGATCCCATGAACACTGAAGCTTTCTTT	-	few	TRBV15	TRBJ1-1